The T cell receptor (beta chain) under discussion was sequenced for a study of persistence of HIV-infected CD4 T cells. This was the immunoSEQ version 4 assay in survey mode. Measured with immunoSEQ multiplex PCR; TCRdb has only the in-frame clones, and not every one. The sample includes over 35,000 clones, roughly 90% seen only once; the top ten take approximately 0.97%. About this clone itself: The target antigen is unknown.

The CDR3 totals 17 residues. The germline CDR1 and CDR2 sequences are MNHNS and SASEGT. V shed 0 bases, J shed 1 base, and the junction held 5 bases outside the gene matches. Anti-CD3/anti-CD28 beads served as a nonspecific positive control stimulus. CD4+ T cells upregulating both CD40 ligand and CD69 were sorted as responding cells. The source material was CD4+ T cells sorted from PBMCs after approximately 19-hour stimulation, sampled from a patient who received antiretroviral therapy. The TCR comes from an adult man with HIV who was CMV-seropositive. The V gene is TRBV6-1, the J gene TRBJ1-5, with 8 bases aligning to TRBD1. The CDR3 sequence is CASSEARGRVSNQPQHF. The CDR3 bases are TGTGCCAGCAGTGAAGCCAGGGGGCGCGTAAGCAATCAGCCCCAGCATTTT.